These 7 T cell receptor beta chains were all obtained from the same sample, sequenced in a study of identical twins' blood T cells. A single record per CDR3 protein comes from TCRdb applying MiXCR to the 5' RACE reads. The sample carries approximately 1,300 distinct CDR3 sequences, roughly 70% recorded once. Sequencing was carried out using PBMCs. The receptor source for this set is a woman aged 18-49 years in good health.

This clonotype was counted only a few times. The rearrangement uses TRBV6-1 and TRBJ1-2; D gene unclear. V was clipped by 8 bases and J by 0 bases, with 16 bases between them. This CDR3 spans 15 amino acids. Germline assignment: CDR1 MNHNS and CDR2 SASEGT. Here the CDR3 reads CASRTSSGANYGYTF. The CDR3 DNA is TGTGCCAGCCGCACGTCCTCAGGAGCTAACTATGGCTACACCTTC.

The chain links TRBV5-1 to TRBJ1-1; D is possibly TRBD1 (5 bases). Trimming cost V 4 bases and J 1 base, with 11 bases left between them. The V gene's germline CDR1 is SGHRS and CDR2 YFSETQ. The CDR3 covers 14 residues. The CDR3 nucleotides are TGCGCCAGCAGCGGGGGACCGACGAACACTGAAGCTTTCTTT. Protein: CASSGGPTNTEAFF. The full variable domain, with the rest looked up from reference TRBV5-1 and TRBJ1-1, is KAGVTQTPRYLIKTRGQQVTLSCSPISGHRSVSWYQQTPGQGLQFLFEYFSETQRNKGNFPGRFSGRQFSNSRSEMNVSTLELGDSALYLCASSGGPTNTEAFFGQGTRLTVV.

The chain links TRBV6-2 or TRBV6-3 to TRBJ2-2, with D possibly TRBD2 on 5 matching bases. Trimming pared 6 bases from V and 0 bases from J, leaving 17 bases between. CDR3 size: 17 residues. Germline CDR1 MNHEY, CDR2 SVGEGT. CDR3 DNA sequence: TGTGCCAGCAGCCGAGGACTCCATACTACGAACACCGGGGAGCTGTTTTTT. Its protein product is CASSRGLHTTNTGELFF.

Only one count was recorded for this clonotype. The genes are TRBV6-4 and TRBJ1-2; 7 bases agree with TRBD1. The germline V gene encodes CDR1 MRHNA and CDR2 SNTAGT. The CDR3 runs 12 residues. V was clipped by 2 bases and J by 8 bases; unmatched bases: 2. CDR3 DNA: TGTGCCAGCAGTGACGGGACAGTCGGCTACACCTTC. Translated, it gives CASSDGTVGYTF.

This clonotype was counted a single time. The J gene is TRBJ1-5, the V gene TRBV15; no firm D call. Germline V lookup: CDR1 LNHNV, CDR2 YYDKDF (reference sequence). Between the trimmed V and J ends, which lost 6 bases and 3 bases, there was a span of 12 bases. This CDR3 has 14 amino acids. The CDR3 protein is CATSASGPNQPQHF. CDR3 nucleotide sequence: TGTGCCACCAGTGCCTCCGGACCCAATCAGCCCCAGCATTTT.

V usage is TRBV10-1 and J usage is TRBJ2-7; TRBD1 is a possible D gene (6 bases). The CDR3 contains 15 residues. Germline CDR1 WNHNN, CDR2 SYGVQD (reference sequence). V lost 7 bases and J 2 bases, leaving 18 bases between the germline ends. CDR3 sequence (DNA): TGCGCCAGCACAGCCCGGACAGTCGATGCCTACGAGCAGTACTTC. It is translated as CASTARTVDAYEQYF.

This rearrangement joins TRBV25-1 to TRBJ2-3; D is perhaps TRBD1 (6 bases). Germline lookup yields CDR1 MGHDK and CDR2 SYGVNS. This CDR3 has 15 amino acids. The V end was cut by 6 bases, the J end by 0 bases, with 13 bases between. CDR3 in DNA: TGTGCCAGCAGCTCGACCGGGACAAGCACAGATACGCAGTATTTT. As protein: CASSSTGTSTDTQYF.